This TCR beta chain was retrieved from a study of blood T cell repertoires in COVID-19. Turning to the study itself: Sites in the United States, Italy and Spain provided acute and convalescent COVID-19 samples. T cells, B-cell-depleted T cells, or PBMCs supplied cDNA or gDNA.

In the original processing: Researchers report that nucleated cell counts were estimated from reference gene primer amplification. TCRdb's table, derived via immunoSEQ multiplex PCR, lists solely in-frame clones and lacks some. V and J calls and clone size are as listed in that table; D and trimming were resolved from the DNA. The sample carries under 200,000 clones, approximately 83% recorded once. This clone was observed once. The CDR3 covers 13 residues. Trimming removed 2 bases from V and 8 bases from J, with 14 bases in between. Germline values: CDR1 GTSNPN, CDR2 SVGIG (reference sequence). The receptor comes from a woman aged 55 to 70 with acute or convalescent COVID-19. The chain carries TRBV30 and TRBJ2-3, with unresolved D. Sequencing was performed on peripheral blood. CDR3 loop: CAWSPISQVTQYF. In nucleotides, the CDR3 is TGTGCCTGGAGTCCGATTAGTCAGGTTACGCAGTATTTT.